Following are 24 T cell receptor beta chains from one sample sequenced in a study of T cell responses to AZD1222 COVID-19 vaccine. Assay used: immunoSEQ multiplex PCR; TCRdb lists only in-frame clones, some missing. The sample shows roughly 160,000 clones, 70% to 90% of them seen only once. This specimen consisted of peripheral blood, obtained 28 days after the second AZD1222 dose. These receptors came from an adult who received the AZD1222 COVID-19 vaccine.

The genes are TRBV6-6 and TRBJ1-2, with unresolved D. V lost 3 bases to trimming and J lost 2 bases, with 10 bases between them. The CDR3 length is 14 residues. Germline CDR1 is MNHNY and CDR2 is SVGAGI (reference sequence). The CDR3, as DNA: TGTGCCAGCAGTTATCCTGCCGGGAACTATGGCTACACCTTC. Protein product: CASSYPAGNYGYTF.

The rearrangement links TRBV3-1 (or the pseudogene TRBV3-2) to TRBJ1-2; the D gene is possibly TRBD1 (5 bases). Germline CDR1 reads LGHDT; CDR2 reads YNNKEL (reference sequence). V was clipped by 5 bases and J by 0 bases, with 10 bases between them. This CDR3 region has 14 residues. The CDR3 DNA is TGTGCCAGCAGCAAGGGGACCACTAACTATGGCTACACCTTC. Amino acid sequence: CASSKGTTNYGYTF.

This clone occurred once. The CDR3 loop is CASSWTQGYEQYF. CDR3 nucleotide sequence: TGTGCCAGCAGTTGGACACAGGGCTACGAGCAGTACTTC. The rearrangement joins TRBV6-2 or TRBV6-3 to TRBJ2-7, with a weak D call TRBD1 (6 bases). CDR3 length: 13 residues. The V gene's germline CDR1 is MNHEY and CDR2 SVGEGT. Trimming took off 4 bases at V and 3 bases at J, with 10 bases between the two ends.

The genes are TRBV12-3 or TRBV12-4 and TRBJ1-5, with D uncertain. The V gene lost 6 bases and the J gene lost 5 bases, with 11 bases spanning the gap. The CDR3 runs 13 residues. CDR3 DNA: TGTGCCAGCAGCTTCGAGCCCTATCAGCCCCAGCATTTT. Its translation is CASSFEPYQPQHF.

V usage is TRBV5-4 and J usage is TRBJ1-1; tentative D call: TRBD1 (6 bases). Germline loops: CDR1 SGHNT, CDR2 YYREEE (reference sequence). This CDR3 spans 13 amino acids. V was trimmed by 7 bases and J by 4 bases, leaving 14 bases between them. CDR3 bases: TGTGCCAGCGGGGGCGGGGCTGGCACTGAAGCTTTCTTT. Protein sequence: CASGGGAGTEAFF.

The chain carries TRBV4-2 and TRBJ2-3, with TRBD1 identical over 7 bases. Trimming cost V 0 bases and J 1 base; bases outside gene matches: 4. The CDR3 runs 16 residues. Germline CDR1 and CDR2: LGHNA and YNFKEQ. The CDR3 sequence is CASSQDLGGGTDTQYF. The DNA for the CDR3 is TGTGCCAGCAGCCAAGATCTAGGGGGCGGCACAGATACGCAGTATTTT.

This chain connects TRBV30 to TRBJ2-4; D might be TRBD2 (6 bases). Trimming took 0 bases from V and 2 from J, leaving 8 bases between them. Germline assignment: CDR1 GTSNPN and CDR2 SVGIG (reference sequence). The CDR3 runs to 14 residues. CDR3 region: CAWSVGGTKNIQYF. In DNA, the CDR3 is TGTGCCTGGAGTGTCGGGGGAACCAAAAACATTCAGTACTTC.

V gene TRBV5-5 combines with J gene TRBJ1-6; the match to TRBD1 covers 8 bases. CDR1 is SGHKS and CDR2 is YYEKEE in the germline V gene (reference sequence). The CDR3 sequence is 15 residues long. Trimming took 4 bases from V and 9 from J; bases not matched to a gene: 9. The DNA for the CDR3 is TGTGCCAGCAGCATGGACAGGGAGCTTAGTTCACCCCTCCACTTT. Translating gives CASSMDRELSSPLHF. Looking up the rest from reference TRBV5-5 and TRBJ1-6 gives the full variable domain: DAGVTQSPTHLIKTRGQQVTLRCSPISGHKSVSWYQQVLGQGPQFIFQYYEKEERGRGNFPDRFSARQFPNYSSELNVNALLLGDSALYLCASSMDRELSSPLHFGNGTRLTVT.

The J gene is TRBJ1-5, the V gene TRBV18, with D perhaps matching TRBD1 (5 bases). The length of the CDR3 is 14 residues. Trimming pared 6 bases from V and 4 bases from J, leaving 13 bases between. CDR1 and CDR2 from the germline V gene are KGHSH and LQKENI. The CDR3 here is CASSTRQSNQPQHF. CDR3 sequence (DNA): TGTGCCAGCTCTACTAGACAGTCAAATCAGCCCCAGCATTTT.

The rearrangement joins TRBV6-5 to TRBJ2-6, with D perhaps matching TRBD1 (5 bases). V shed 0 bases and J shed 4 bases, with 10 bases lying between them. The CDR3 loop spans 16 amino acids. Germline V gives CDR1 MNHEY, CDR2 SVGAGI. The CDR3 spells CASSYSGLPGANVLTF. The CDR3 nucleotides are TGTGCCAGCAGTTACTCGGGGCTTCCCGGGGCCAACGTCCTGACTTTC.

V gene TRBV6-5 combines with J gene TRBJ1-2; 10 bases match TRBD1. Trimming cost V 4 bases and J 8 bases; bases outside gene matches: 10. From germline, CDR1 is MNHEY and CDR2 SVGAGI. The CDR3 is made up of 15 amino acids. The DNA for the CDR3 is TGTGCCAGCAGTTCAAGACAGGGGGCGCTGAGGGGCTACACCTTC. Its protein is CASSSRQGALRGYTF.

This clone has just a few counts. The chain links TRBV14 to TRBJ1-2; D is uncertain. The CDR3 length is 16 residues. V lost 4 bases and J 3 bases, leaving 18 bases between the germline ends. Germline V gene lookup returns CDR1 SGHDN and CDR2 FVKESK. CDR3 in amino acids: CASSPLGETGDYGYTF. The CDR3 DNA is TGTGCCAGCAGCCCCCTGGGAGAAACGGGAGACTATGGCTACACCTTC.

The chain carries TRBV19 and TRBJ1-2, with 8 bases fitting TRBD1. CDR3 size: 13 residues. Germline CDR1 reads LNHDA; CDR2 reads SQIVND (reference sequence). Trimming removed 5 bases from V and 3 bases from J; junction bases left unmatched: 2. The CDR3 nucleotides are TGTGCCAGTAGTTTGACAGGGGACTATGGCTACACCTTC. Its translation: CASSLTGDYGYTF.

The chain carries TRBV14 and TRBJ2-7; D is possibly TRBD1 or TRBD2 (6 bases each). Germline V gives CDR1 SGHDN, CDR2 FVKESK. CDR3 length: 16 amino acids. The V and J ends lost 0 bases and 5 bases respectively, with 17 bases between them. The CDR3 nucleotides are TGTGCCAGCAGCCAAGACCCTATAGGGGGGCTCGACGAGCAGTACTTC. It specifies CASSQDPIGGLDEQYF.

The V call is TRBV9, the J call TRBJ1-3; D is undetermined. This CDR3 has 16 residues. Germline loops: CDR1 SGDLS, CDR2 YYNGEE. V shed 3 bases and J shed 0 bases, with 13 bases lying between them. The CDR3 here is CASSGPRQSSGNTIYF. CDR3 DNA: TGTGCCAGCAGCGGCCCCAGACAATCCTCTGGAAACACCATATATTTT.

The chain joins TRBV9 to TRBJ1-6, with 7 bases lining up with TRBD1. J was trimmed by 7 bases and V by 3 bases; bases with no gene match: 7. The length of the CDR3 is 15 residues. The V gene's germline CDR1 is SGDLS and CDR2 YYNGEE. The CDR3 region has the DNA TGTGCCAGCAGCGAGACCGGGACAGTCAATTCACCCCTCCACTTT. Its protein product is CASSETGTVNSPLHF.

The chain's CDR3 is CASSNRKGAFSYNSPLHF. For the CDR3, the DNA is TGTGCCAGCAGCAATCGAAAGGGGGCCTTCTCCTATAATTCACCCCTCCACTTT. The chain couples TRBV21-1 to TRBJ1-6; the D call in the table, TRBD1, was not verified against the DNA. TRBV21-1 is labeled a pseudogene. CDR3 length equals 18 residues.

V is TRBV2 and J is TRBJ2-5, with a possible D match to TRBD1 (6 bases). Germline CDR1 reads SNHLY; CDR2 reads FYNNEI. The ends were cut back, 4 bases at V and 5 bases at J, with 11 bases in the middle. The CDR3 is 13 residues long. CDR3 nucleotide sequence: TGTGCCAGCAGTGTTGAGGGGGTGGAGACCCAGTACTTC. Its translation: CASSVEGVETQYF.

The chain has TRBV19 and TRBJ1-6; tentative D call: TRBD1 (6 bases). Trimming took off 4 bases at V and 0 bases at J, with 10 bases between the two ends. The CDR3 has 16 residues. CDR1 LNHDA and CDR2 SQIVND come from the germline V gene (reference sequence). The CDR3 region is CASSNTGSSYNSPLHF. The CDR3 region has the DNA TGTGCCAGTAGTAACACAGGGAGCTCCTATAATTCACCCCTCCACTTT.

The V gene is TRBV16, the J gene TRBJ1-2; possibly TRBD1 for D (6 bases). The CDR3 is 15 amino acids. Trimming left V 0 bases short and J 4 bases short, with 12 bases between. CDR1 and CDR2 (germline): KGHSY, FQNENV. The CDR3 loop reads CASSQSAGVGYGYTF. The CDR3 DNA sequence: TGTGCCAGCAGCCAATCTGCAGGGGTTGGCTATGGCTACACCTTC.

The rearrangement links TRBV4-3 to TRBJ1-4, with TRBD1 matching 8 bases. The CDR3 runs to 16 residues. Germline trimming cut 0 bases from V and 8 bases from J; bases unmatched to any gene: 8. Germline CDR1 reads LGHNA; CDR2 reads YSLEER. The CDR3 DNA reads TGCGCCAGCAGCCAAGATCCCCCAGGGGGCCGGGAAAAACTGTTTTTT. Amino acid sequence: CASSQDPPGGREKLFF.

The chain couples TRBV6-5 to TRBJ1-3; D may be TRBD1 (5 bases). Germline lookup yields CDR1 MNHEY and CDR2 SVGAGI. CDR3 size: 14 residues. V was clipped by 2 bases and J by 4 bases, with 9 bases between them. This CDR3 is CASSYRGWGNTIYF. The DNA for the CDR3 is TGTGCCAGCAGTTACAGGGGTTGGGGAAACACCATATATTTT.

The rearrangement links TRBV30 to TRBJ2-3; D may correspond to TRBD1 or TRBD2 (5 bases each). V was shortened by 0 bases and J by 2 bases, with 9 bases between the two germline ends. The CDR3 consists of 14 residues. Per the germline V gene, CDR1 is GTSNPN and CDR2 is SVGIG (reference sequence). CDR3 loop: CAWSVWGITDTQYF. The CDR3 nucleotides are TGTGCCTGGAGTGTTTGGGGGATCACAGATACGCAGTATTTT.

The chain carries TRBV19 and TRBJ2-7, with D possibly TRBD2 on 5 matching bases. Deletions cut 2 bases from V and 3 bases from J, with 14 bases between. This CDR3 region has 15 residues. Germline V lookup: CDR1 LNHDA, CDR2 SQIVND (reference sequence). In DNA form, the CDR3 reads TGTGCCAGTAGTATATCGGGGTCTTCCCACTACGAGCAGTACTTC. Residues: CASSISGSSHYEQYF.